The 27 T cell receptor beta chains listed next were all sequenced from one sample in a study of immune evolution from preneoplasia to lung adenocarcinoma. Here immunoSEQ multiplex PCR was the method, and the copy in TCRdb shows in-frame clones only, minus some. The sample yields about 6,400 clones, approximately 79% seen once. Input material: FFPE minimally invasive lung adenocarcinoma tissue. All receptors come from a person aged 55-80 years with lung adenocarcinoma.

The chain has TRBV18 and TRBJ1-5, with D unresolved. Germline V gene data show CDR1 as KGHSH and CDR2 as LQKENI. V was pared by 6 bases and J by 2 bases, with 8 bases between. The CDR3 runs to 13 residues. This CDR3 is CASSSGGNQPQHF. The CDR3 DNA follows: TGTGCCAGCTCCTCGGGAGGCAATCAGCCCCAGCATTTT.

The chain links TRBV28 to TRBJ1-2; D not resolved. V shed 7 bases and J shed 0 bases, with 3 bases lying between them. Per germline, CDR1 MDHEN and CDR2 SYDVKM. There are 11 residues in the CDR3. This CDR3 reads CASITNYGYTF. CDR3 sequence (DNA): TGTGCCAGCATCACTAACTATGGCTACACCTTC.

This clone has only one observation. The chain carries TRBV27 and TRBJ1-6; D is uncertain. CDR3 length: 14 amino acids. From germline, CDR1 is MNHEY and CDR2 SMNVEV (reference sequence). Trimming took 6 bases from V and 5 from J, leaving 11 bases between them. In DNA, the CDR3 is TGTGCCAGCAGCCCGGCCTGGGATAATTCACCCCTCCACTTT. Translating gives CASSPAWDNSPLHF.

The V gene is TRBV2, the J gene TRBJ1-1; a possible D gene is TRBD1 (6 bases). Germline V gives CDR1 SNHLY, CDR2 FYNNEI. The CDR3 sequence is 13 residues long. The V and J ends lost 5 bases and 10 bases respectively, with 17 bases between them. The CDR3 here is CASSYTREGGAFF. CDR3 DNA: TGTGCCAGCAGTTATACCAGAGAAGGGGGAGCTTTCTTT. The full variable domain, in which reference TRBV2 and TRBJ1-1 provide the parts outside the CDR3, is EPEVTQTPSHQVTQMGQEVILRCVPISNHLYFYWYRQILGQKVEFLVSFYNNEISEKSEIFDDQFSVERPDGSNFTLKIRSTKLEDSAMYFCASSYTREGGAFFGQGTRLTVV.

The chain uses TRBV11-2 and TRBJ2-5; no reliable D call. The CDR3 consists of 17 residues. Germline V gene lookup returns CDR1 SGHAT and CDR2 FQNNGV. V was shortened by 0 bases and J by 1 base, with 15 bases between the two germline ends. The CDR3 DNA sequence: TGTGCCAGCAGCTTAGATTCTGTCCGGGCCCTCCAAGAGACCCAGTACTTC. This encodes CASSLDSVRALQETQYF.

The rearrangement joins TRBV7-6 to TRBJ1-3; 7 positions agree with TRBD1. There are 16 residues in the CDR3. The germline CDR1 and CDR2 sequences are SGHVS and FNYEAQ. Trimming removed 3 bases from V and 0 bases from J; junction bases left unmatched: 5. CDR3 residues: CASSLGTDNSGNTIYF. The DNA of the CDR3 is TGTGCCAGCAGCTTGGGGACAGATAACTCTGGAAACACCATATATTTT. The full variable domain, completed using reference TRBV7-6 and TRBJ1-3, is GAGVSQSPRYKVTKRGQDVALRCDPISGHVSLYWYRQALGQGPEFLTYFNYEAQQDKSGLPNDRFSAERPEGSISTLTIQRTEQRDSAMYRCASSLGTDNSGNTIYFGEGSWLTVV.

V gene TRBV4-1 combines with J gene TRBJ2-2; 9 positions agree with TRBD2. CDR1 MGHRA and CDR2 YSYEKL come from the germline V gene. V was clipped by 0 bases and J by 8 bases; unmatched bases: 7. CDR3 length: 16 residues. The DNA for the CDR3 is TGCGCCAGCAGCCAAGAATTAGCGGGAGAAAGGGGGGAGCTGTTTTTT. Its protein product is CASSQELAGERGELFF.

The V and J genes are TRBV5-1 and TRBJ2-7; D perhaps matches TRBD2 (7 bases). This CDR3 spans 15 amino acids. CDR1 is SGHRS and CDR2 is YFSETQ in the germline V gene. With 0 bases removed from V and 5 bases from J, the gap between germline ends came to 15 bases. The CDR3 loop reads CASSLAWGGPDEQYF. The CDR3 DNA reads TGCGCCAGCAGCTTGGCTTGGGGGGGCCCCGACGAGCAGTACTTC. Full variable domain (outside the CDR3, taken from reference TRBV5-1 and TRBJ2-7): KAGVTQTPRYLIKTRGQQVTLSCSPISGHRSVSWYQQTPGQGLQFLFEYFSETQRNKGNFPGRFSGRQFSNSRSEMNVSTLELGDSALYLCASSLAWGGPDEQYFGPGTRLTVT.

This clone is termed large. The chain couples TRBV5-1 to TRBJ2-2, with TRBD1 identical over 7 bases. The length of the CDR3 is 15 residues. V lost 4 bases to trimming and J lost 3 bases; unmatched junction nucleotides: 6. Germline V lookup: CDR1 SGHRS, CDR2 YFSETQ. The CDR3 DNA is TGCGCCAGCAGCCCCCGGGACAGTGACACCGGGGAGCTGTTTTTT. This sequence encodes CASSPRDSDTGELFF.

The chain combines TRBV9 with TRBJ1-1, with D uncertain. The V gene lost 2 bases and the J gene lost 0 bases, with 8 bases spanning the gap. CDR3 length: 14 residues. Looked up from germline, CDR1 is SGDLS and CDR2 is YYNGEE. The CDR3 DNA reads TGTGCCAGCAGCGTGCAGGCGCTGAACACTGAAGCTTTCTTT. Protein: CASSVQALNTEAFF.

J is TRBJ2-7 and V is TRBV7-2, with TRBD1 matching 10 bases. CDR1 SGHTA and CDR2 FQGNSA come from the germline V gene. V dropped 5 bases and J dropped 5; count of bases not matched to a gene: 9. The CDR3 runs to 15 residues. This CDR3 is CASSLTGTGVNEQYF. The DNA for the CDR3 is TGTGCCAGCAGCCTAACCGGGACAGGGGTCAACGAGCAGTACTTC.

V and J are TRBV28 and TRBJ1-1; the D gene is possibly TRBD1 (5 bases). Germline CDR1 is MDHEN and CDR2 is SYDVKM. The CDR3 is 11 residues long. Trimming left V 6 bases short and J 3 bases short, with 5 bases between. In DNA form, the CDR3 reads TGTGCCAGCAGGGGGGACACTGAAGCTTTCTTT. Its protein product is CASRGDTEAFF. The full variable domain, its missing parts supplied by reference TRBV28 and TRBJ1-1, is DVKVTQSSRYLVKRTGEKVFLECVQDMDHENMFWYRQDPGLGLRLIYFSYDVKMKEKGDIPEGYSVSREKKERFSLILESASTNQTSMYLCASRGDTEAFFGQGTRLTVV.

CDR3 sequence: CASSSRGHQPQHF. CDR3 nucleotide sequence: TGTGCCAGCAGCAGCAGGGGACATCAGCCCCAGCATTTT. V is TRBV28 and J is TRBJ1-5, with D tentatively TRBD1 (6 bases). Germline lookup yields CDR1 MDHEN and CDR2 SYDVKM. V was clipped by 6 bases and J by 5 bases, with 11 bases between them. CDR3 length: 13 amino acids.

The chain uses TRBV28 and TRBJ1-1; D gene uncertain. The ends were cut back, 7 bases at V and 10 bases at J, with 13 bases in the middle. Germline V CDR1 and CDR2: MDHEN, SYDVKM. This CDR3 region has 11 residues. CDR3 sequence: CASIPGPRAFF. CDR3 DNA sequence: TGTGCCAGCATTCCTGGTCCGCGAGCTTTCTTT.

The CDR3 spells CAWSAGLAGVNEQFF. The CDR3, as DNA: TGTGCCTGGAGTGCGGGACTAGCGGGAGTTAATGAGCAGTTCTTC. The J gene is TRBJ2-1, the V gene TRBV30; 14 nucleotides align to TRBD2. V dropped 1 base and J dropped 7; count of bases not matched to a gene: 3. The germline V gene has CDR1 GTSNPN and CDR2 SVGIG (reference sequence). The CDR3 consists of 15 residues.

V gene TRBV11-3 combines with J gene TRBJ2-2, with TRBD1 matching 8 bases. This CDR3 region has 17 residues. The germline V gene has CDR1 SGHNT and CDR2 YENEEA. With V trimmed by 2 bases and J by 2 bases, 7 bases remained unmatched. The CDR3 DNA reads as TGTGCCAGCAGCTTATACTCTGGACAGGGTAACACCGGGGAGCTGTTTTTT. It encodes CASSLYSGQGNTGELFF.

The V gene is TRBV6-1, the J gene TRBJ1-1, with D maybe TRBD1 (6 bases). Per germline, CDR1 MNHNS and CDR2 SASEGT. V was trimmed by 5 bases and J by 7 bases, leaving 17 bases between them. The CDR3 extends over 14 amino acids. CDR3 protein: CASSKSDSFGEAFF. The DNA for the CDR3 is TGTGCCAGCAGTAAGTCGGACAGTTTCGGTGAAGCTTTCTTT.

J is TRBJ2-7 and V is TRBV13, with 8 bases lining up with TRBD1. Looked up from germline, CDR1 is PRHDT and CDR2 is FYEKMQ (reference sequence). V was clipped by 4 bases and J by 4 bases; unmatched bases: 9. There are 15 residues in the CDR3. In DNA, the CDR3 is TGTGCCAGCAGCTCAGAGGTAACAGGGGGGTACGAGCAGTACTTC. Amino acid sequence: CASSSEVTGGYEQYF. Together with reference TRBV13 and TRBJ2-7, the CDR3 gives the full variable domain: AAGVIQSPRHLIKEKRETATLKCYPIPRHDTVYWYQQGPGQDPQFLISFYEKMQSDKGSIPDRFSAQQFSDYHSELNMSSLELGDSALYFCASSSEVTGGYEQYFGPGTRLTVT.

This clone was counted between two and nine times. This chain uses TRBV6-1 with TRBJ1-5; possible D gene TRBD1, 5 bases. Germline V gives CDR1 MNHNS, CDR2 SASEGT. This CDR3 region has 11 residues. CDR3 nucleotide sequence: TGTGGACCCGGGCAGGGTCAGCCCCAGCATTTT. Translating gives CGPGQGQPQHF.

This clone showed up just once. The chain employs TRBV5-1 and TRBJ1-1; a possible D gene is TRBD1 (5 bases). With 5 bases removed from V and 0 bases from J, the gap between germline ends came to 14 bases. The CDR3 consists of 15 residues. The germline V gene encodes CDR1 SGHRS and CDR2 YFSETQ. CDR3 DNA sequence: TGCGCCAGCAGTAGGGACGGCTTCATGAACACTGAAGCTTTCTTT. Its translation is CASSRDGFMNTEAFF.

The genes are TRBV7-2 and TRBJ1-5; 7 positions agree with TRBD1. From germline, CDR1 is SGHTA and CDR2 FQGNSA. V was clipped by 1 base and J by 2 bases; unmatched bases: 5. The CDR3 totals 16 residues. The CDR3 sequence is CASSLVGGGGNQPQHF. CDR3 DNA: TGTGCCAGCAGCTTAGTAGGAGGGGGCGGCAATCAGCCCCAGCATTTT.

The chain links TRBV5-4 to TRBJ2-3, with 8 nucleotides matching TRBD2. The germline gives CDR1 SGHNT, CDR2 YYREEE (reference sequence). The V segment lost 4 bases and the J segment 3 bases; nucleotides outside the gene matches: 13. The CDR3 length is 17 residues. Here the CDR3 reads CASSRPGAGVGTDTQYF. As DNA, the CDR3 is TGTGCCAGCAGCCGCCCGGGAGCGGGGGTAGGTACAGATACGCAGTATTTT.

This clone was seen just once. The rearrangement uses TRBV5-5 and TRBJ1-1; TRBD1 aligns across 7 bases. J gave up 1 base and V 2 bases, and 2 bases lay outside the gene matches. Looked up from germline, CDR1 is SGHKS and CDR2 is YYEKEE (reference sequence). This CDR3 region has 14 residues. In nucleotides, the CDR3 is TGTGCCAGCAGCTTCTGGGACAGGAACACTGAAGCTTTCTTT. This codes for CASSFWDRNTEAFF.

V gene TRBV7-3 combines with J gene TRBJ2-5, with 14 bases fitting TRBD2. The germline CDR1 and CDR2 sequences are SGHTA and FQGTGA. V was clipped by 4 bases and J by 2 bases; unmatched bases: 3. The CDR3 length is 16 residues. CDR3 sequence reads: CASSSGLAGEQETQYF. As DNA, the CDR3 is TGTGCCAGCAGCTCGGGACTAGCGGGAGAGCAAGAGACCCAGTACTTC.

This chain links TRBV7-3 with TRBJ2-3; D is possibly TRBD1 (5 bases). CDR1 is SGHTA, CDR2 FQGTGA, per germline. Trimming pared 2 bases from V and 4 bases from J, leaving 16 bases between. The CDR3 has 16 amino acids. This CDR3 reads CASSLGAMGLPDTQYF. The DNA for the CDR3 is TGTGCCAGCAGCTTAGGGGCTATGGGATTACCAGATACGCAGTATTTT.

J is TRBJ2-7 and V is TRBV28; maybe TRBD2 (6 bases). Germline values: CDR1 MDHEN, CDR2 SYDVKM. The CDR3 runs 12 residues. Trimming cost V 5 bases and J 6 bases, with 11 bases left between them. Written as DNA, the CDR3 is TGTGCCAGCAGTGGACTACCCACCGAGCAGTACTTC. Amino acids: CASSGLPTEQYF.

The chain combines TRBV7-3 with TRBJ2-5; D possibly corresponds to TRBD1 (5 bases). Germline lookup yields CDR1 SGHTA and CDR2 FQGTGA. V lost 2 bases and J 5 bases, leaving 12 bases between the germline ends. The CDR3 runs to 14 residues. The CDR3 DNA follows: TGTGCCAGCAGCTTAGTGGCAGGGTGGGAGACCCAGTACTTC. Its translation is CASSLVAGWETQYF. Full variable domain (outside the CDR3, taken from reference TRBV7-3 and TRBJ2-5): GAGVSQTPSNKVTEKGKYVELRCDPISGHTALYWYRQSLGQGPEFLIYFQGTGAADDSGLPNDRFFAVRPEGSVSTLKIQRTERGDSAVYLCASSLVAGWETQYFGPGTRLLVL.